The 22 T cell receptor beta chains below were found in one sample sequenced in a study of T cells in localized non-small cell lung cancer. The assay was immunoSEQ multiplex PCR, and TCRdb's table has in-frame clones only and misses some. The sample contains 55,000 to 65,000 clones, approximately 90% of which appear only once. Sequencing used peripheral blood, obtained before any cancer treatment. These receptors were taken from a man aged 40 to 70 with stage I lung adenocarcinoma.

In nucleotides, the CDR3 is TGTGCCAGCAGAGCGGACAGGGGAAACACCGGGGAGCTGTTTTTT. This codes for CASRADRGNTGELFF. The genes are TRBV6-5 and TRBJ2-2, with 9 bases fitting TRBD1. Germline values: CDR1 MNHEY, CDR2 SVGAGI. This CDR3 contains 15 residues. J lost 2 bases, V lost 6 bases, and 4 bases had no gene match.

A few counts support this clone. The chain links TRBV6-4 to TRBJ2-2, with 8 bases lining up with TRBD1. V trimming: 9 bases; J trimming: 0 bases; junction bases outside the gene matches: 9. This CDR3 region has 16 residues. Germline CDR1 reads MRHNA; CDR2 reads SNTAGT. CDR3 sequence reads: CASWTGINANTGELFF. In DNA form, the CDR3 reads TGTGCCAGTTGGACAGGGATAAACGCGAACACCGGGGAGCTGTTTTTT.

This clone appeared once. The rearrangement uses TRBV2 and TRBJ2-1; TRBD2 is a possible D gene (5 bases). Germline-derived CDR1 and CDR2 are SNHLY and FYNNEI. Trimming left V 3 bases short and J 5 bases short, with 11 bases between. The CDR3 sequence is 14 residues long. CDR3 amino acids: CASSDVSSNNEQFF. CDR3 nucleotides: TGTGCCAGCAGTGACGTATCTAGCAACAATGAGCAGTTCTTC.

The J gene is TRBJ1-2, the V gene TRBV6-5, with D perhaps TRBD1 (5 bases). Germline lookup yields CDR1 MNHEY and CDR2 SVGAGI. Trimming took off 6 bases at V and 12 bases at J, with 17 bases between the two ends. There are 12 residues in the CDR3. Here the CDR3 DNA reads TGTGCCAGCAGCCAAGGGACGCTCGATCACACCTTC. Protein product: CASSQGTLDHTF.

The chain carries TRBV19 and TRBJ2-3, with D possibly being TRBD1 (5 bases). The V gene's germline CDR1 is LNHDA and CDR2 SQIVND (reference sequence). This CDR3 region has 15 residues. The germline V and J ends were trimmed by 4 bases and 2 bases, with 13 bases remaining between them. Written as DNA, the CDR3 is TGTGCCAGTAGTAAACTGACAGAATCCACAGATACGCAGTATTTT. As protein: CASSKLTESTDTQYF. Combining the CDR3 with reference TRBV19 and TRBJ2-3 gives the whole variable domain DGGITQSPKYLFRKEGQNVTLSCEQNLNHDAMYWYRQDPGQGLRLIYYSQIVNDFQKGDIAEGYSVSREKKESFPLTVTSAQKNPTAFYLCASSKLTESTDTQYFGPGTRLTVL.

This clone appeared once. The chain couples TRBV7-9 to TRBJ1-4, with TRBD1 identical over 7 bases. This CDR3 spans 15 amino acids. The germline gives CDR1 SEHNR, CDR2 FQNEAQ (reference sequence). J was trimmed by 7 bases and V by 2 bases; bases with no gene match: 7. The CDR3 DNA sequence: TGTGCCAGCAGCTTACGACAGGGTGGTGGTGAAAAACTGTTTTTT. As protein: CASSLRQGGGEKLFF. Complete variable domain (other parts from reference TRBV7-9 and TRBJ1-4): DTGVSQNPRHKITKRGQNVTFRCDPISEHNRLYWYRQTLGQGPEFLTYFQNEAQLEKSRLLSDRFSAERPKGSFSTLEIQRTEQGDSAMYLCASSLRQGGGEKLFFGSGTQLSVL.

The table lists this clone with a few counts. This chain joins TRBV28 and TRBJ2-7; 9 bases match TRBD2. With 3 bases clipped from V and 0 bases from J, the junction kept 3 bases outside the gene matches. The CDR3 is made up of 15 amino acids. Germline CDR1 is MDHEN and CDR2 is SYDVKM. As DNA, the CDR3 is TGTGCCAGCAGTTTCCCAGCGGGAGGCTCCTACGAGCAGTACTTC. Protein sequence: CASSFPAGGSYEQYF.

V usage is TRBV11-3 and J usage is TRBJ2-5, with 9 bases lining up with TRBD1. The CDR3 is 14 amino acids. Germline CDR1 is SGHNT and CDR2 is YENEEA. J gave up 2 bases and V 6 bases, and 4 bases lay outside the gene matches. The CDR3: CASRPGTGQETQYF. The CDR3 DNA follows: TGTGCCAGCAGACCCGGGACAGGGCAAGAGACCCAGTACTTC. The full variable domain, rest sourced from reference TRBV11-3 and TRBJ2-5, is EAGVVQSPRYKIIEKKQPVAFWCNPISGHNTLYWYLQNLGQGPELLIRYENEEAVDDSQLPKDRFSAERLKGVDSTLKIQPAELGDSAVYLCASRPGTGQETQYFGPGTRLLVL.

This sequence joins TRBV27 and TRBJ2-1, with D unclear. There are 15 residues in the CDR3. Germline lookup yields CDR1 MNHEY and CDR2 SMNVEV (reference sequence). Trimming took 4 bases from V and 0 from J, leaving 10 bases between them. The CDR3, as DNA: TGTGCCAGCAGTTCCAGCTTAAGCTCCTACAATGAGCAGTTCTTC. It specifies CASSSSLSSYNEQFF.

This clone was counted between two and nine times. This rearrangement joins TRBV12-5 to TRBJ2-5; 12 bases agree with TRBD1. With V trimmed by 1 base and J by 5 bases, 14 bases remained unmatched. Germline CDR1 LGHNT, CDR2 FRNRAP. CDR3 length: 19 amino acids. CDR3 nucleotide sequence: TGTGCTAGTGGTTTGGGAAGCTCGGGACAGGGGGCCGGGGGGGAGACCCAGTACTTC. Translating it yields CASGLGSSGQGAGGETQYF. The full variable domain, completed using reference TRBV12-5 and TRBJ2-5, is DARVTQTPRHKVTEMGQEVTMRCQPILGHNTVFWYRQTMMQGLELLAYFRNRAPLDDSGMPKDRFSAEMPDATLATLKIQPSEPRDSAVYFCASGLGSSGQGAGGETQYFGPGTRLLVL.

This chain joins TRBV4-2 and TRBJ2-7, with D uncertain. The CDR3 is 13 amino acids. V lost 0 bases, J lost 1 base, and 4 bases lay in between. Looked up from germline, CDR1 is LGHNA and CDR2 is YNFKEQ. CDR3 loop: CASSQDKSYEQYF. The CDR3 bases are TGTGCCAGCAGCCAAGATAAATCCTACGAGCAGTACTTC.

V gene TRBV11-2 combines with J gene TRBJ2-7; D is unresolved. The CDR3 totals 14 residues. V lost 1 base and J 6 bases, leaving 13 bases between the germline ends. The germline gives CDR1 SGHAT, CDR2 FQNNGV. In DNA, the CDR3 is TGTGCCAGCAGCTTAGTACCCGGATCGGGCGAGCAGTACTTC. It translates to CASSLVPGSGEQYF. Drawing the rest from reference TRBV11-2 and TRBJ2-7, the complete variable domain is EAGVAQSPRYKIIEKRQSVAFWCNPISGHATLYWYQQILGQGPKLLIQFQNNGVVDDSQLPKDRFSAERLKGVDSTLKIQPAKLEDSAVYLCASSLVPGSGEQYFGPGTRLTVT.

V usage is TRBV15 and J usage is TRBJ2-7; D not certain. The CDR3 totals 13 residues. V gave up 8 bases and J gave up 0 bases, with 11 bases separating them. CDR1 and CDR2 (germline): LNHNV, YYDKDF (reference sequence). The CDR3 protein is CATGRTDSYEQYF. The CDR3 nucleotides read TGTGCCACCGGGCGGACGGACTCCTACGAGCAGTACTTC.

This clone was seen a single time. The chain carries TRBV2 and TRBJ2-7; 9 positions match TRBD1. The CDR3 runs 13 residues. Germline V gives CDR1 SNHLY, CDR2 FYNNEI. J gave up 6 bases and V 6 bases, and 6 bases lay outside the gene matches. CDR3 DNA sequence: TGTGCCAGCAGCCGGGACAGGGTTCTCGAGCAGTACTTC. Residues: CASSRDRVLEQYF.

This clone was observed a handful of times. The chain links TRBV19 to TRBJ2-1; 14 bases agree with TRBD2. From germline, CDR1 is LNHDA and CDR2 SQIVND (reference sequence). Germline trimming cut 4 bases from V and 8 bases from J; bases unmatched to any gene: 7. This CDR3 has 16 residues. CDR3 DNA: TGTGCCAGTAGTACCCGGACTAGCGGGAGGTTGCATGAGCAGTTCTTC. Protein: CASSTRTSGRLHEQFF.

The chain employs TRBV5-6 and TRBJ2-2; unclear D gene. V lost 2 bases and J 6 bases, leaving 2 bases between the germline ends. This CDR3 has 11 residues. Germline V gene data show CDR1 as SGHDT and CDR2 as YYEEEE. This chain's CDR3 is CASSFAGELFF. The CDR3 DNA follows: TGTGCCAGCAGCTTTGCCGGGGAGCTGTTTTTT.

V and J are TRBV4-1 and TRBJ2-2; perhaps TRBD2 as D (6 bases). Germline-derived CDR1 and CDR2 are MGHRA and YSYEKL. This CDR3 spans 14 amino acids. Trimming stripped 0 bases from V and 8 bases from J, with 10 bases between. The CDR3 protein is CASSQDGGMGELFF. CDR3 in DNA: TGCGCCAGCAGCCAAGACGGCGGGATGGGGGAGCTGTTTTTT.

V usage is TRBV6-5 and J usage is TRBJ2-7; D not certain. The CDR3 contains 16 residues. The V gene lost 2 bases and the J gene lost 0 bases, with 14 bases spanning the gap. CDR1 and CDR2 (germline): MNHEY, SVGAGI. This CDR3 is CASSYQINPRSYEQYF. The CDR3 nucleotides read TGTGCCAGCAGTTACCAAATAAACCCGCGCTCCTACGAGCAGTACTTC.

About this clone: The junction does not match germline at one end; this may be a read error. The CDR3 DNA is TGTGCCATCAGTAAGTCTGGGGCCAACGTCCTGACTTTC. This translates into CAISKSGANVLTF. J is TRBJ2-6 and V is TRBV10-3; the D is unclear. The CDR3 contains 13 residues. Germline CDR1 ENHRY, CDR2 SYGVKD.

CDR3 bases: TGTGCCAGCAGCGTAGAGGGGCGGGGAGGAGAGACCCAGTACTTC. As protein: CASSVEGRGGETQYF. The chain combines TRBV9 with TRBJ2-5, with D possibly TRBD2 on 6 matching bases. The CDR3 has 15 residues. Per the germline V gene, CDR1 is SGDLS and CDR2 is YYNGEE. The V end was cut by 0 bases, the J end by 4 bases, with 13 bases between.

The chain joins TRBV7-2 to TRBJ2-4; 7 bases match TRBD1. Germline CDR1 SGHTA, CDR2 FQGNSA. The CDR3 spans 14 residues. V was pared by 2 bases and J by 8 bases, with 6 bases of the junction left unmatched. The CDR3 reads CASSLIDQGDIQYF. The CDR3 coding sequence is TGTGCCAGCAGCTTAATAGACCAGGGGGACATTCAGTACTTC.

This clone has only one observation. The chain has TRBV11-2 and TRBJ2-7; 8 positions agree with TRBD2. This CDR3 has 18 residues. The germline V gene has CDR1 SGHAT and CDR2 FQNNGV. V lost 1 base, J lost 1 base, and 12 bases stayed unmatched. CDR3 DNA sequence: TGTGCCAGCAGCTTAGGTCCCCCACTAGCGGAGTTATCCTACGAGCAGTACTTC. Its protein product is CASSLGPPLAELSYEQYF.